The 32 T cell receptor beta chains presented below share a single source sample, sequenced in a study of response to subunit inactivated influenza vaccine. TCRdb redid the calling of the RT-PCR reads with MiXCR, one entry per CDR3 protein. The sample has 500,000 to 700,000 distinct CDR3 sequences, approximately 22% seen once; the top ten hold about 3%. The same sample was also used in a study of T cells expressing NK-cell markers. This second report adds: Synthesis of TCR beta cDNA relied on 5'RACE template switching carrying UMIs.

This specimen was CD4+ T cells sorted from PBMCs, taken roughly 12 days after vaccination. The receptors were gathered from a man aged 45-65 years who received an inactivated influenza vaccine.

V is TRBV12-3 or TRBV12-4 and J is TRBJ2-7, with 9 bases that match TRBD2. V shed 2 bases, J shed 2 bases, and the junction held 4 bases outside the gene matches. The CDR3 covers 15 residues. As DNA, the CDR3 is TGTGCCAGCAGTTTAACGGCGGGAGGGGCCTACGAGCAGTACTTC. It specifies CASSLTAGGAYEQYF.

This clonotype has more than one count but fewer than ten. The rearrangement uses TRBV29-1 and TRBJ1-2, with D perhaps TRBD1 (5 bases). In germline, CDR1 is SQVTM, CDR2 ANQGSEA. The CDR3 totals 12 residues. The V end lost 4 bases, the J end lost 1 base, and 7 bases lay between the germline ends. CDR3 sequence (DNA): TGCAGCGTTGGGGGGGTTAACTATGGCTACACCTTC. Translated: CSVGGVNYGYTF.

J is TRBJ2-1 and V is TRBV12-3 or TRBV12-4; 7 positions agree with TRBD2. The J segment lost 12 bases and the V segment lost 4 bases, leaving 12 bases of the junction unmatched. The CDR3 has 14 amino acids. This chain's CDR3 is CASSYGTINLLQFF. CDR3 DNA sequence: TGTGCCAGCAGTTATGGGACTATTAATTTACTGCAGTTCTTC.

Only a few counts were recorded for this clonotype. The V and J genes are TRBV11-2 and TRBJ1-1; TRBD1 matches 7 bases. Germline CDR1 reads SGHAT; CDR2 reads FQNNGV. J lost 11 bases, V lost 2 bases, and 8 bases had no gene match. The CDR3 runs to 13 residues. The chain's CDR3 is CASSLFLTGDAFF. The CDR3 region has the DNA TGTGCCAGCAGCTTATTTCTCACAGGGGACGCTTTCTTT.

This chain links TRBV12-3 or TRBV12-4 with TRBJ2-3; TRBD2 matches at 11 bases. V dropped 7 bases and J dropped 2; count of bases not matched to a gene: 5. This CDR3 region has 15 residues. CDR3 residues: CASNPTSGNTDTQYF. The CDR3 DNA follows: TGTGCCAGCAACCCGACTAGCGGGAACACAGATACGCAGTATTTT.

The chain recombines TRBV7-2 with TRBJ2-3; perhaps TRBD2 as D (5 bases). The CDR3 has 13 amino acids. The germline gives CDR1 SGHTA, CDR2 FQGNSA. The V gene lost 4 bases and the J gene lost 5 bases, with 10 bases spanning the gap. The CDR3: CASSWTPGDTQYF. DNA for the CDR3: TGTGCCAGCAGCTGGACTCCGGGAGATACGCAGTATTTT.

This clonotype was observed a few times. J is TRBJ1-2 and V is TRBV2; 8 nucleotides align to TRBD1. CDR1 SNHLY and CDR2 FYNNEI come from the germline V gene. This CDR3 is built from 13 residues. The V and J ends lost 1 base and 7 bases, in that order; junction bases with no gene match: 2. As DNA, the CDR3 is TGTGCCAGCAGTGAAGGGACAGGGACTGGCTACACCTTC. Amino acids: CASSEGTGTGYTF.

The chain has TRBV9 and TRBJ2-1; D ambiguous. From germline, CDR1 is SGDLS and CDR2 YYNGEE. This CDR3 comprises 15 residues. Trimming took 0 bases from V and 1 from J, leaving 8 bases between them. The CDR3 sequence: CASSVATGSYNEQFF. The DNA of the CDR3 is TGTGCCAGCAGCGTAGCTACGGGTTCCTACAATGAGCAGTTCTTC.

This clonotype was detected only a few times. The V and J genes are TRBV10-3 and TRBJ2-1; 9 nucleotides align to TRBD1. The V gene end was trimmed by 6 bases and the J gene end by 3 bases; junction bases not matched to a gene: 6. Germline values: CDR1 ENHRY, CDR2 SYGVKD. CDR3 length equals 15 residues. The CDR3 bases are TGTGCCATCAGCCGCGGACAGGGGATCTACAATGAGCAGTTCTTC. Amino acid sequence: CAISRGQGIYNEQFF.

This chain uses TRBV20-1 with TRBJ2-2; D gene uncertain. The germline V gene encodes CDR1 DFQATT and CDR2 SNEGSKA (reference sequence). Trimming shortened V by 3 bases and J by 1 base, and 3 bases separated the two germline ends. There are 12 residues in the CDR3. In DNA form, the CDR3 reads TGCAGTGCTAGCGGGAACACCGGGGAGCTGTTTTTT. Translating it yields CSASGNTGELFF.

This clonotype was counted a few times. The chain couples TRBV5-1 to TRBJ2-1; TRBD2 matches 10 bases. The CDR3 has 17 amino acids. Germline V CDR1 and CDR2: SGHRS, YFSETQ. Trimming at V came to 0 bases and at J to 3 bases, leaving 6 bases not matched to a gene. The chain's CDR3 is CASSLAGLAGVYNEQFF. DNA of the CDR3: TGCGCCAGCAGCTTGGCCGGTCTAGCGGGAGTCTACAATGAGCAGTTCTTC.

The chain links TRBV2 to TRBJ2-1; D gene unclear. This CDR3 region has 14 residues. CDR1 is SNHLY, CDR2 FYNNEI, per germline. V gave up 0 bases and J gave up 14 bases, with 17 bases separating them. CDR3 region: CASSEAPTEEREFF. The CDR3 DNA reads TGTGCCAGCAGTGAAGCCCCTACCGAGGAAAGGGAGTTCTTC.

The chain couples TRBV25-1 to TRBJ2-1; 9 nucleotides line up with TRBD1. The J segment lost 2 bases and the V segment lost 10 bases, leaving 9 bases of the junction unmatched. Germline CDR1 MGHDK, CDR2 SYGVNS. The CDR3 sequence is 15 residues long. For the CDR3, the DNA is TGTGCCACCCAAACCGGGACAGGGCCCTACAATGAGCAGTTCTTC. This codes for CATQTGTGPYNEQFF.

The chain couples TRBV20-1 to TRBJ2-1, with 9 nucleotides matching TRBD2. This CDR3 is 16 amino acids long. With V trimmed by 0 bases and J by 3 bases, 6 bases remained unmatched. Germline V gene data show CDR1 as DFQATT and CDR2 as SNEGSKA (reference sequence). CDR3 bases: TGCAGTGCTAGAGATCTAGCGGGACACCGCTACAATGAGCAGTTCTTC. This gives the protein CSARDLAGHRYNEQFF.

The chain combines TRBV10-2 with TRBJ2-7; maybe TRBD2 (6 bases). The V end was cut by 11 bases, the J end by 3 bases, with 17 bases between. CDR3 length: 13 amino acids. CDR1 is WSHSY and CDR2 is SAAADI in the germline V gene. CDR3 bases: TGCGCCGGCGGGGCGGGACTGGACTACGAGCAGTACTTC. Amino acids: CAGGAGLDYEQYF.

The chain joins TRBV18 to TRBJ2-1; 10 nucleotides align to TRBD1. CDR3 length equals 15 residues. J gave up 7 bases and V 3 bases, and 6 bases lay outside the gene matches. Looked up from germline, CDR1 is KGHSH and CDR2 is LQKENI. CDR3 bases: TGTGCCAGCTCACCGCCCGGACAGGGGGGAAATGAGCAGTTCTTC. Translated: CASSPPGQGGNEQFF.

This clonotype has a handful of counts. The chain recombines TRBV20-1 with TRBJ2-1; 8 bases are a match to TRBD2. The germline gives CDR1 DFQATT, CDR2 SNEGSKA (reference sequence). The CDR3 has 15 residues. After removal of 1 base from V and 3 bases from J, the junction contained 5 bases not matched to a gene. The chain's CDR3 is CSARVGTRYYNEQFF. CDR3 DNA: TGCAGTGCTAGAGTTGGGACTAGATACTACAATGAGCAGTTCTTC.

This clonotype occurred once. The chain links TRBV6-5 to TRBJ2-1; 9 bases map to TRBD1. The length of the CDR3 is 14 residues. CDR1 and CDR2 from the germline V gene are MNHEY and SVGAGI. V lost 8 bases to trimming and J lost 9 bases; unmatched junction nucleotides: 11. In nucleotides, the CDR3 is TGTGCCAGCGTTCAACAGGGGGCGCGGGGTGAGCAGTTCTTC. Residues: CASVQQGARGEQFF.

This clonotype occurred a few times. The chain has TRBV5-1 and TRBJ2-7; D is unclear. The CDR3 is made up of 17 amino acids. The V end was cut by 0 bases, the J end by 0 bases, with 16 bases between. The germline gives CDR1 SGHRS, CDR2 YFSETQ. CDR3 region: CASSLAPVGSSSYEQYF. The DNA for the CDR3 is TGCGCCAGCAGCTTGGCCCCGGTGGGGTCAAGCTCCTACGAGCAGTACTTC.

This clonotype turned up a few times. The V gene is TRBV12-3 or TRBV12-4, the J gene TRBJ1-1; tentative D call: TRBD1 (6 bases). V lost 7 bases, J lost 4 bases, and 13 bases lay in between. The CDR3 is 13 amino acids. The CDR3 sequence: CASKSTGFTEAFF. The CDR3 DNA reads TGTGCCAGCAAGTCTACAGGGTTCACTGAAGCTTTCTTT.

This clonotype appeared many times. The chain carries TRBV5-1 and TRBJ2-3; 8 bases are a match to TRBD1. Germline assignment: CDR1 SGHRS and CDR2 YFSETQ. The CDR3 sequence is 15 residues long. Trimming at V came to 3 bases and at J to 3 bases, leaving 6 bases not matched to a gene. The CDR3 region is CASSWTGTGTDTQYF. CDR3 nucleotides: TGCGCCAGCAGCTGGACAGGGACGGGAACAGATACGCAGTATTTT.

The chain has TRBV3-1 and TRBJ2-1, with 12 nucleotides matching TRBD1. V lost 4 bases and J lost 8; bases outside the gene matches: 6. Looked up from germline, CDR1 is LGHDT and CDR2 is YNNKEL (reference sequence). The CDR3 is made up of 15 amino acids. The CDR3 nucleotides read TGTGCCAGCAGCCGAACAGGGACAGGGGGCCATGAGCAGTTCTTC. This encodes CASSRTGTGGHEQFF.

J is TRBJ1-5 and V is TRBV2; tentatively, D is TRBD1 (5 bases). The V end lost 3 bases, the J end lost 5 bases, and 11 bases lay between the germline ends. Germline CDR1 is SNHLY and CDR2 is FYNNEI. The CDR3 runs 14 residues. CDR3: CASSESGTYQPQHF. The CDR3 DNA sequence: TGTGCCAGCAGTGAGTCGGGGACGTATCAGCCCCAGCATTTT.

This clonotype occurred a few times. The junction and the germline gene differ at one end; a read error may be behind it. This chain uses TRBV20-1 with TRBJ1-1, with D tentatively TRBD1 (6 bases). The germline CDR1 and CDR2 sequences are DFQATT and SNEGSKA (reference sequence). This CDR3 contains 13 residues. For the CDR3, the DNA is TGCAGTGCAAGAGGGGGTGGCTACTCTGAAGCTTTCTTT. Protein: CSARGGGYSEAFF.

This clonotype was seen at least ten times. The gene calls are TRBV24-1 and TRBJ2-5; 11 positions match TRBD2. The CDR3 length is 15 residues. CDR1 and CDR2 (germline): KGHDR, SFDVKD. V shed 4 bases and J 2 bases; nucleotides not matched to a gene: 2. The chain's CDR3 is CATSELAGGQETQYF. CDR3 sequence (DNA): TGTGCCACCAGTGAATTAGCGGGGGGGCAAGAGACCCAGTACTTC.

This clonotype has a count of ten or more. This chain connects TRBV7-8 to TRBJ2-1, with 7 nucleotides matching TRBD2. This CDR3 comprises 15 residues. V was clipped by 7 bases and J by 4 bases; unmatched bases: 10. CDR1 and CDR2 (germline): SGHVS, FQNEAQ. The DNA for the CDR3 is TGTGCCAGCAATCCCGCCGGGGGGATGTACAATGAGCAGTTCTTC. Its translation is CASNPAGGMYNEQFF.

This clonotype was picked up a small number of times. CDR3: CATSRLKGSDSPLHF. CDR3 bases: TGTGCCACCAGCAGGCTAAAGGGGTCTGATTCACCCCTCCACTTT. The V and J genes are TRBV15 and TRBJ1-6; possible D gene TRBD1, 5 bases. Germline V gives CDR1 LNHNV, CDR2 YYDKDF (reference sequence). The CDR3 is 15 residues long. The V gene lost 3 bases and the J gene lost 8 bases, with 14 bases spanning the gap.

The chain joins TRBV27 to TRBJ1-6; D is uncertain. The CDR3 sequence is 13 residues long. Trimming cost V 2 bases and J 7 bases, with 6 bases left between them. Germline CDR1 is MNHEY and CDR2 is SMNVEV (reference sequence). In DNA form, the CDR3 reads TGTGCCAGCAGTTTAAGCCGAAATTCACCCCTCCACTTT. Its translation: CASSLSRNSPLHF.

The CDR3 loop reads CSAQLMTANYGYTF. CDR3 sequence (DNA): TGCAGTGCTCAGCTCATGACAGCTAACTATGGCTACACCTTC. The chain combines TRBV20-1 with TRBJ1-2; tentative D call: TRBD1 (5 bases). The CDR3 spans 14 residues. CDR1 DFQATT and CDR2 SNEGSKA come from the germline V gene (reference sequence). V dropped 5 bases and J dropped 0 bases, with 13 bases sitting between them.

This clonotype showed up just a few times. CDR3 amino acids: CAISGGLSTGELFF. The CDR3 nucleotides are TGTGCCATCAGTGGCGGGTTATCCACCGGGGAGCTGTTTTTT. V and J are TRBV10-3 and TRBJ2-2; D might be TRBD2 (5 bases). There are 14 residues in the CDR3. Per germline, CDR1 ENHRY and CDR2 SYGVKD. Trimming pared 4 bases from V and 4 bases from J, leaving 10 bases between.

This clonotype was detected only a few times. The genes are TRBV14 and TRBJ2-1, with TRBD2 matching 9 bases. Per the germline V gene, CDR1 is SGHDN and CDR2 is FVKESK. CDR3 length: 15 residues. With V trimmed by 5 bases and J by 1 base, 3 bases remained unmatched. CDR3 protein: CASSRLAASYNEQFF. Here the CDR3 DNA reads TGTGCCAGCAGCAGACTAGCGGCTTCCTACAATGAGCAGTTCTTC.

This chain uses TRBV2 with TRBJ1-1; 7 bases are shared with TRBD1. This CDR3 spans 14 amino acids. Germline V lookup: CDR1 SNHLY, CDR2 FYNNEI. The junction had 7 bases not matched to a gene; V was cut back by 6 bases and J by 3 bases. The CDR3 DNA is TGTGCCAGCAGCGTGGGGGACAGATACACTGAAGCTTTCTTT. Translating gives CASSVGDRYTEAFF.